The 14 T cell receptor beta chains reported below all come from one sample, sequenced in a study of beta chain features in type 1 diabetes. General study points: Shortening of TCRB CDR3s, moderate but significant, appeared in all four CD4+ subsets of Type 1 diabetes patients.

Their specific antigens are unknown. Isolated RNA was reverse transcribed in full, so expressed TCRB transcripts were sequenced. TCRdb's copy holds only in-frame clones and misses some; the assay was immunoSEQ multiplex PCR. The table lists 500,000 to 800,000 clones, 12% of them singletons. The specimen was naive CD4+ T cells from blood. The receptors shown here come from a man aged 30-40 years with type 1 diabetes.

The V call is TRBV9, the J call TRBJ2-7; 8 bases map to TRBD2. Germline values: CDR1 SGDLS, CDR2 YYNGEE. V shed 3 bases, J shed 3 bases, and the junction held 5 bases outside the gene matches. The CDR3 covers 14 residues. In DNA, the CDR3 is TGTGCCAGCAGCGAGCCCGGGGGGGGCTACGAGCAGTACTTC. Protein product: CASSEPGGGYEQYF. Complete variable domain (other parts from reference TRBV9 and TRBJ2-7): DSGVTQTPKHLITATGQRVTLRCSPRSGDLSVYWYQQSLDQGLQFLIQYYNGEERAKGNILERFSAQQFPDLHSELNLSSLELGDSALYFCASSEPGGGYEQYFGPGTRLTVT.

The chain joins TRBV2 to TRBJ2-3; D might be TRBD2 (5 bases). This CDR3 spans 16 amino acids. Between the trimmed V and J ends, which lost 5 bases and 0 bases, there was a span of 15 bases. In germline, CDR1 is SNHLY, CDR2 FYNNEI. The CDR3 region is CASSPDYLTSTDTQYF. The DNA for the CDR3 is TGTGCCAGCAGTCCCGACTACTTGACTAGCACAGATACGCAGTATTTT.

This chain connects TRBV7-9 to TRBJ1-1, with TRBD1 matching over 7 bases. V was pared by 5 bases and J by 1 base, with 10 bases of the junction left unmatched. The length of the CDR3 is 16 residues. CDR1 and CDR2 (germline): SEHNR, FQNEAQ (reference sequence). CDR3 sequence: CASSGAAGQKNTEAFF. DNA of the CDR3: TGTGCCAGCAGCGGCGCCGCGGGACAGAAGAACACTGAAGCTTTCTTT. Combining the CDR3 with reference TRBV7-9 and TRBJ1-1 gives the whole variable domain DTGVSQNPRHKITKRGQNVTFRCDPISEHNRLYWYRQTLGQGPEFLTYFQNEAQLEKSRLLSDRFSAERPKGSFSTLEIQRTEQGDSAMYLCASSGAAGQKNTEAFFGQGTRLTVV.

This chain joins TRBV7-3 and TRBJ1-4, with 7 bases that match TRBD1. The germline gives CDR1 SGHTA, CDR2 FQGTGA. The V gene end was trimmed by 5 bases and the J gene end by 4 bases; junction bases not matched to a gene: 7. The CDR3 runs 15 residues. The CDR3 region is CASSPTGTVNEKLFF. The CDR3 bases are TGTGCCAGCAGCCCAACCGGGACAGTTAATGAAAAACTGTTTTTT.

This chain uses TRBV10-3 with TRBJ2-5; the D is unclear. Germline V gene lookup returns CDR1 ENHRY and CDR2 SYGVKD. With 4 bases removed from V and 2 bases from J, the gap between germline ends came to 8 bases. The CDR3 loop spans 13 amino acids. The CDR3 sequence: CAISAQKQETQYF. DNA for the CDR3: TGTGCCATCAGTGCCCAAAAGCAAGAGACCCAGTACTTC.

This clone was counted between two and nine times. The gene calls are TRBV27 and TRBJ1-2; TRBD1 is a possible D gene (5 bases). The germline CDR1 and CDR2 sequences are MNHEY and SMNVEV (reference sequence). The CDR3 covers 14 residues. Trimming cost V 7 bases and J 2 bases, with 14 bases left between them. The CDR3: CASKLEGTNYGYTF. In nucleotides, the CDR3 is TGTGCCAGCAAGTTGGAGGGGACCAACTATGGCTACACCTTC.

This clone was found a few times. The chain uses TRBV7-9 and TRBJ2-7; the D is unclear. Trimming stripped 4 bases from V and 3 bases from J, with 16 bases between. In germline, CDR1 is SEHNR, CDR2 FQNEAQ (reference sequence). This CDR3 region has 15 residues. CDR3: CASSYPNGVVYEQYF. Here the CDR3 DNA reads TGTGCCAGCAGCTACCCGAATGGGGTGGTCTACGAGCAGTACTTC.

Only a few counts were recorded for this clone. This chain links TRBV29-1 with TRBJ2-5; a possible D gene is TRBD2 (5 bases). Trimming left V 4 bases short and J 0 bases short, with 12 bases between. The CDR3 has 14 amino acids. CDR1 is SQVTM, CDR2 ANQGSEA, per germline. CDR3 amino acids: CSVVREDHQETQYF. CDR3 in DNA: TGCAGCGTTGTCCGGGAAGACCACCAAGAGACCCAGTACTTC.

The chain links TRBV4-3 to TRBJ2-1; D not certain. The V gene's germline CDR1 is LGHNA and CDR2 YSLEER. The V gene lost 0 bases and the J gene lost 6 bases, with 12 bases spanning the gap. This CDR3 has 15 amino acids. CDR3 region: CASSQEPPRANEQFF. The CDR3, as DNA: TGCGCCAGCAGCCAAGAACCGCCTAGGGCCAATGAGCAGTTCTTC.

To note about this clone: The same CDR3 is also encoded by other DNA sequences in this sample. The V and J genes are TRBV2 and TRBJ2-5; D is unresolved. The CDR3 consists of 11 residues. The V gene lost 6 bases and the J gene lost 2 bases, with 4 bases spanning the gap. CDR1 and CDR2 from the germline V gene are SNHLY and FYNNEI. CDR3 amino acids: CASRRQETQYF. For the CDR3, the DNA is TGTGCCAGCAGAAGACAAGAGACCCAGTACTTC.

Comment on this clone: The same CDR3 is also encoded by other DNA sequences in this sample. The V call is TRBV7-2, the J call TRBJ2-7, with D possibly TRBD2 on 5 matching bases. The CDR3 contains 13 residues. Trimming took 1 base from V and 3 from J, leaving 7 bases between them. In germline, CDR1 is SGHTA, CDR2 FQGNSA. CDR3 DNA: TGTGCCAGCAGCTTAGGGACTGGCTACGAGCAGTACTTC. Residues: CASSLGTGYEQYF.

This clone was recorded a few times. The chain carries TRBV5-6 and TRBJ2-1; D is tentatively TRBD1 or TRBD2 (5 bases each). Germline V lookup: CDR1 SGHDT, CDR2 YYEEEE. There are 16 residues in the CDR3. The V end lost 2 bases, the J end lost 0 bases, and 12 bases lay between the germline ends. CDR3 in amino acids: CASSFGAASSYNEQFF. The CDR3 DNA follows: TGTGCCAGCAGCTTCGGGGCAGCCAGCTCCTACAATGAGCAGTTCTTC.

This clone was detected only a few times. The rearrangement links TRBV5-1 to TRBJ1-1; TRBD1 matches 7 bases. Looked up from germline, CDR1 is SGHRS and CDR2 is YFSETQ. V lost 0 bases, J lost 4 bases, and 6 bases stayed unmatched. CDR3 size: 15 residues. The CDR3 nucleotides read TGCGCCAGCAGCTTGGCGGACCCAGGGGGCACTGAAGCTTTCTTT. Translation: CASSLADPGGTEAFF.

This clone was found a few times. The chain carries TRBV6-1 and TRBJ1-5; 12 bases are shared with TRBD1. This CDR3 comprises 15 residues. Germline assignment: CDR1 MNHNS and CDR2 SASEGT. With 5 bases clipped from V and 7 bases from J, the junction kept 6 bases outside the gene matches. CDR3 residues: CASSRDRGQWQPQHF. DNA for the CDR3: TGTGCCAGCAGTCGGGACAGGGGGCAATGGCAGCCCCAGCATTTT.